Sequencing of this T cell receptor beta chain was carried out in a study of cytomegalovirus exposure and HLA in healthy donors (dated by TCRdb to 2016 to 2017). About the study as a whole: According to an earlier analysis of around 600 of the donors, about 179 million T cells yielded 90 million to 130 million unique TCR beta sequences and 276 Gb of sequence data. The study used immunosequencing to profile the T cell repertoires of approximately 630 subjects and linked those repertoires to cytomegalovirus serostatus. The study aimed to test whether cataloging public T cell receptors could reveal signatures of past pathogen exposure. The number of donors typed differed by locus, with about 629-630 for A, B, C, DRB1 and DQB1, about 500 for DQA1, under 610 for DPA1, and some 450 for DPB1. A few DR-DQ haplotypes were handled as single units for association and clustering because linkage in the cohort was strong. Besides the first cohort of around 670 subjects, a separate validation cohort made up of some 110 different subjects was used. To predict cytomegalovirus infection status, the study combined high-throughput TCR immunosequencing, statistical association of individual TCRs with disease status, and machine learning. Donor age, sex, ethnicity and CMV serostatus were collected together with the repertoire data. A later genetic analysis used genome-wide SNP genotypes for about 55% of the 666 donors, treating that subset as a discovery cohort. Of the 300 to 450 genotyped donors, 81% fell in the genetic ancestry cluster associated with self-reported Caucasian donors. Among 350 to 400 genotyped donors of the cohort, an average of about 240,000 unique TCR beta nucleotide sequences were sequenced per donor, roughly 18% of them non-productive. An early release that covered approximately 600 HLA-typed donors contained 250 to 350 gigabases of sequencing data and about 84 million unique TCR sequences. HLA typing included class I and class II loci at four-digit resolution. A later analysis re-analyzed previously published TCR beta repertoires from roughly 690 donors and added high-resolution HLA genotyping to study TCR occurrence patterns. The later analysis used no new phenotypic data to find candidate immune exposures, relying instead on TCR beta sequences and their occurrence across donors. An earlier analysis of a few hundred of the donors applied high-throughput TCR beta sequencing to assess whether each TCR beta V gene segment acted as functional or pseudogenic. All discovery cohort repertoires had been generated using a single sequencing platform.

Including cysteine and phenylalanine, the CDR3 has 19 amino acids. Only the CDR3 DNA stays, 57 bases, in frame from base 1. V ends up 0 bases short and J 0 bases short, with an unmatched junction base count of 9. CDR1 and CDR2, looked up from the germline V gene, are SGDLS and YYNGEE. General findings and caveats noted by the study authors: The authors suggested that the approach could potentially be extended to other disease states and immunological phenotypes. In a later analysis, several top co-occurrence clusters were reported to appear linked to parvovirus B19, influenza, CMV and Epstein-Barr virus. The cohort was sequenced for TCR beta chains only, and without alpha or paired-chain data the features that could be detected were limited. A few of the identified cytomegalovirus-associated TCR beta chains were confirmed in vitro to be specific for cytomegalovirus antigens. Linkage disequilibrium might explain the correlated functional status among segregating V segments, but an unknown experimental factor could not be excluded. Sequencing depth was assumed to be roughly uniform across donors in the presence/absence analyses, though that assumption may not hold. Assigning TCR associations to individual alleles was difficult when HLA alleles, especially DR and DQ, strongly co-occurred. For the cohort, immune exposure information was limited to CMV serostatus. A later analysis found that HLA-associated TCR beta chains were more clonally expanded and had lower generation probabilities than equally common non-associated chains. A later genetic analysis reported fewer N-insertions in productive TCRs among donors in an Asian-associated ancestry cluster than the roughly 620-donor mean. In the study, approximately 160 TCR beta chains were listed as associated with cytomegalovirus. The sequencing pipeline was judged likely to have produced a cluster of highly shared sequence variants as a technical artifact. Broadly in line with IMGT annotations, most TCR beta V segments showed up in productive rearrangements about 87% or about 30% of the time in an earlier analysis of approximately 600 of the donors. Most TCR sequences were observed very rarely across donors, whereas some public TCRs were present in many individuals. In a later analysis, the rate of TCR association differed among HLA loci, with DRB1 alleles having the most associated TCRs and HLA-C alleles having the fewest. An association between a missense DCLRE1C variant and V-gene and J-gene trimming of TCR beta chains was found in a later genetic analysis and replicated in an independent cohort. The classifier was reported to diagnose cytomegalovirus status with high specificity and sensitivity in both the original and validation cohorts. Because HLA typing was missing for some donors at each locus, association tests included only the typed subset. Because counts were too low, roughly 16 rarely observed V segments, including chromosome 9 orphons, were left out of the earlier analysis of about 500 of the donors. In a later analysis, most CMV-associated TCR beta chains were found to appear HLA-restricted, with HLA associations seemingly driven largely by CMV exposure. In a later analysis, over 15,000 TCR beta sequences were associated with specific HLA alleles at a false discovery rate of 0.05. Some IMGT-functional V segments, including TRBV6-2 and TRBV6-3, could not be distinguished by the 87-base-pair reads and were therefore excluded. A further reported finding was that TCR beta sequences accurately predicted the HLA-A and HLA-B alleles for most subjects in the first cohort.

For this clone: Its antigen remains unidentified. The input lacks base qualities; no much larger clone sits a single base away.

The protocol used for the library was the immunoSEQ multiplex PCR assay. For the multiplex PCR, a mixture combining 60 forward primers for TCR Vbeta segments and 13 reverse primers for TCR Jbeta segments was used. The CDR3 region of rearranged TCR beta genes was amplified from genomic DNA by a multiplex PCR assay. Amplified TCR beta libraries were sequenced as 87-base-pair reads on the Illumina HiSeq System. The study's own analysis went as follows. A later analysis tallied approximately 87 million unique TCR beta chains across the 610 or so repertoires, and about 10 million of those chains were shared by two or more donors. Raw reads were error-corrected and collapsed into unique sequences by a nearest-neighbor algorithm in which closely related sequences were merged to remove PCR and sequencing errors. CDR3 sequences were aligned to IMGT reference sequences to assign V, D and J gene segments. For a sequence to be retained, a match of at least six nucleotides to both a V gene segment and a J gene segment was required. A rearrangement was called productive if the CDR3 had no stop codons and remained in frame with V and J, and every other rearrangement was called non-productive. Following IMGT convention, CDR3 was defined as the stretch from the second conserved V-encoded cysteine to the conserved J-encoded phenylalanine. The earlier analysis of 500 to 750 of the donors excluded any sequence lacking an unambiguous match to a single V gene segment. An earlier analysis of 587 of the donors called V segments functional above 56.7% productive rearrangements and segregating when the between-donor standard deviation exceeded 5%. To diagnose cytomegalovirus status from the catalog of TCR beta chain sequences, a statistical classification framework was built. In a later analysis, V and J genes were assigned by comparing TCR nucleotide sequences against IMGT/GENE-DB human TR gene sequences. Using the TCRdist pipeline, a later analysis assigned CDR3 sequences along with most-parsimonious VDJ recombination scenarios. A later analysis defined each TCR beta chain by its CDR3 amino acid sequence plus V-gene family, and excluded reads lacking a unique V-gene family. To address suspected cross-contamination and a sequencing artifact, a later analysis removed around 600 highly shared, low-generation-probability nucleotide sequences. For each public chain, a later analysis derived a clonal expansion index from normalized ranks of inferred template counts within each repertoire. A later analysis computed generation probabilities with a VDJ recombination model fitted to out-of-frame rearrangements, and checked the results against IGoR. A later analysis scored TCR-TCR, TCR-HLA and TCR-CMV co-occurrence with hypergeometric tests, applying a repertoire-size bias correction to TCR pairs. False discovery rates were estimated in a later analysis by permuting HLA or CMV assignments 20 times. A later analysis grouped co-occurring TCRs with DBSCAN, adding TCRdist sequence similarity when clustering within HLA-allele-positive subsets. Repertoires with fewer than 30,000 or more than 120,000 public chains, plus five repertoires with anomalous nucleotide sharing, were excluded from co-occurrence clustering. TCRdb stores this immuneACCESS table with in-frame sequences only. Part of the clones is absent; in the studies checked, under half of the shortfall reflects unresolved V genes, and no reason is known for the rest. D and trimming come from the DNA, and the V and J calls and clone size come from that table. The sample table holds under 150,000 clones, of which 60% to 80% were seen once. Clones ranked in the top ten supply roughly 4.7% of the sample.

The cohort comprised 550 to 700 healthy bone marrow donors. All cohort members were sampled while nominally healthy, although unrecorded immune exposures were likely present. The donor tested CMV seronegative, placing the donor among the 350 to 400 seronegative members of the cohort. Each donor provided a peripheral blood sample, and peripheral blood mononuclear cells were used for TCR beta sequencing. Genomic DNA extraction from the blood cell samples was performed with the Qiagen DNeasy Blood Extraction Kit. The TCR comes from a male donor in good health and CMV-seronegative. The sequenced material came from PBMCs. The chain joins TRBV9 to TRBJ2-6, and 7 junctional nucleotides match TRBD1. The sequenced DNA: TGTGCCAGCAGCGTAGCCCCCTCCGACAGGGCCTCTGGGGCCAACGTCCTGACTTTC. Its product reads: CASSVAPSDRASGANVLTF. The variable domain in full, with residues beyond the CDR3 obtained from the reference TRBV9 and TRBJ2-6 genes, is DSGVTQTPKHLITATGQRVTLRCSPRSGDLSVYWYQQSLDQGLQFLIQYYNGEERAKGNILERFSAQQFPDLHSELNLSSLELGDSALYFCASSVAPSDRASGANVLTFGAGSRLTVL.